What follows are 9 T cell receptor beta chains derived from one specimen sequenced in a study of response to subunit inactivated influenza vaccine. Each CDR3 protein is one row after TCRdb ran MiXCR on the RT-PCR reads. In the table there are around 250,000 distinct CDR3 sequences, 9.5% to 15% of which are singletons. Source: non-naive T cells sorted from PBMCs, taken 14 to 15 days before vaccination. The receptors come from a man aged 50-60 years who received an inactivated influenza vaccine.

This clonotype was seen at least ten times. The chain has TRBV20-1 and TRBJ2-3, with D perhaps matching TRBD1 (5 bases). CDR3 size: 13 residues. The germline V gene has CDR1 DFQATT and CDR2 SNEGSKA (reference sequence). With 4 bases removed from V and 3 bases from J, the gap between germline ends came to 11 bases. The CDR3 bases are TGCAGTGCTAACCGACCAGGGACAGATACGCAGTATTTT. This sequence encodes CSANRPGTDTQYF.

The chain carries TRBV11-2 and TRBJ2-4; a weak D match, TRBD2 (5 bases). The length of the CDR3 is 15 residues. The V end lost 5 bases, the J end lost 4 bases, and 15 bases lay between the germline ends. Per the germline V gene, CDR1 is SGHAT and CDR2 is FQNNGV. DNA of the CDR3: TGTGCCAGCAGCGGTATTAGCGACACAAAAAACATTCAGTACTTC. Translating it yields CASSGISDTKNIQYF.

This clonotype occurred many times. The chain carries TRBV6-6 and TRBJ1-2; D may be TRBD1 (6 bases). Per the germline V gene, CDR1 is MNHNY and CDR2 is SVGAGI (reference sequence). Trimming pared 4 bases from V and 8 bases from J, leaving 17 bases between. The CDR3 is 14 amino acids. CDR3 sequence reads: CASSSPVGGNGYTF. The CDR3 nucleotides read TGTGCCAGCAGTTCCCCCGTTGGGGGCAACGGCTACACCTTC.

This clonotype came up a few times. The rearrangement joins TRBV5-5 to TRBJ2-3; D unresolved. CDR3 size: 15 residues. Germline assignment: CDR1 SGHKS and CDR2 YYEKEE (reference sequence). Trimming left V 0 bases short and J 3 bases short, with 11 bases between. CDR3 nucleotides: TGTGCCAGCAGCTTGGTCGAGACATCAACAGATACGCAGTATTTT. Amino acid sequence: CASSLVETSTDTQYF.

This clonotype has a handful of counts. The DNA for the CDR3 is TGTGCCAGTAGTATAGCTCAGAGCTCCTACAATGAGCAGTTCTTC. Residues: CASSIAQSSYNEQFF. J is TRBJ2-1 and V is TRBV19; D gene uncertain. Looked up from germline, CDR1 is LNHDA and CDR2 is SQIVND (reference sequence). Trimming cost V 1 base and J 0 bases, with 7 bases left between them. The CDR3 has 15 residues.

There are a few counts of this clonotype. This chain links TRBV20-1 with TRBJ1-1, with 9 bases lining up with TRBD1. Germline V gene data show CDR1 as DFQATT and CDR2 as SNEGSKA (reference sequence). The CDR3 is made up of 13 amino acids. The J segment lost 5 bases and the V segment lost 2 bases, leaving 3 bases of the junction unmatched. The CDR3 protein is CSARRTGVTEAFF. The CDR3 nucleotides are TGCAGTGCTAGACGGACAGGGGTAACTGAAGCTTTCTTT.

This clonotype was detected many times. The V gene is TRBV5-1, the J gene TRBJ2-2; a weak D match, TRBD2 (5 bases). Trimming pared 0 bases from V and 4 bases from J, leaving 10 bases between. The CDR3 is 15 residues long. The germline gives CDR1 SGHRS, CDR2 YFSETQ. The CDR3 region has the DNA TGCGCCAGCAGCTTGGTTATGGGGAGCACCGGGGAGCTGTTTTTT. Translating it yields CASSLVMGSTGELFF.

This chain connects TRBV19 to TRBJ1-1; TRBD1 might be the D (5 bases). Trimming left V 4 bases short and J 6 bases short, with 18 bases between. Germline V gives CDR1 LNHDA, CDR2 SQIVND (reference sequence). This CDR3 comprises 15 residues. CDR3: CASSRHWEGIPEAFF. The CDR3, as DNA: TGTGCCAGTAGTAGACATTGGGAGGGGATCCCTGAAGCTTTCTTT.

This clonotype was observed a few times. This sequence joins TRBV5-1 and TRBJ2-7; the match to TRBD2 covers 10 bases. After removal of 5 bases from V and 0 bases from J, the junction contained 8 bases not matched to a gene. The germline gives CDR1 SGHRS, CDR2 YFSETQ. The length of the CDR3 is 16 residues. CDR3 nucleotide sequence: TGCGCCAGCAGTCCCGGACTAGCGGCGCTCTCCTACGAGCAGTACTTC. Amino acids: CASSPGLAALSYEQYF.